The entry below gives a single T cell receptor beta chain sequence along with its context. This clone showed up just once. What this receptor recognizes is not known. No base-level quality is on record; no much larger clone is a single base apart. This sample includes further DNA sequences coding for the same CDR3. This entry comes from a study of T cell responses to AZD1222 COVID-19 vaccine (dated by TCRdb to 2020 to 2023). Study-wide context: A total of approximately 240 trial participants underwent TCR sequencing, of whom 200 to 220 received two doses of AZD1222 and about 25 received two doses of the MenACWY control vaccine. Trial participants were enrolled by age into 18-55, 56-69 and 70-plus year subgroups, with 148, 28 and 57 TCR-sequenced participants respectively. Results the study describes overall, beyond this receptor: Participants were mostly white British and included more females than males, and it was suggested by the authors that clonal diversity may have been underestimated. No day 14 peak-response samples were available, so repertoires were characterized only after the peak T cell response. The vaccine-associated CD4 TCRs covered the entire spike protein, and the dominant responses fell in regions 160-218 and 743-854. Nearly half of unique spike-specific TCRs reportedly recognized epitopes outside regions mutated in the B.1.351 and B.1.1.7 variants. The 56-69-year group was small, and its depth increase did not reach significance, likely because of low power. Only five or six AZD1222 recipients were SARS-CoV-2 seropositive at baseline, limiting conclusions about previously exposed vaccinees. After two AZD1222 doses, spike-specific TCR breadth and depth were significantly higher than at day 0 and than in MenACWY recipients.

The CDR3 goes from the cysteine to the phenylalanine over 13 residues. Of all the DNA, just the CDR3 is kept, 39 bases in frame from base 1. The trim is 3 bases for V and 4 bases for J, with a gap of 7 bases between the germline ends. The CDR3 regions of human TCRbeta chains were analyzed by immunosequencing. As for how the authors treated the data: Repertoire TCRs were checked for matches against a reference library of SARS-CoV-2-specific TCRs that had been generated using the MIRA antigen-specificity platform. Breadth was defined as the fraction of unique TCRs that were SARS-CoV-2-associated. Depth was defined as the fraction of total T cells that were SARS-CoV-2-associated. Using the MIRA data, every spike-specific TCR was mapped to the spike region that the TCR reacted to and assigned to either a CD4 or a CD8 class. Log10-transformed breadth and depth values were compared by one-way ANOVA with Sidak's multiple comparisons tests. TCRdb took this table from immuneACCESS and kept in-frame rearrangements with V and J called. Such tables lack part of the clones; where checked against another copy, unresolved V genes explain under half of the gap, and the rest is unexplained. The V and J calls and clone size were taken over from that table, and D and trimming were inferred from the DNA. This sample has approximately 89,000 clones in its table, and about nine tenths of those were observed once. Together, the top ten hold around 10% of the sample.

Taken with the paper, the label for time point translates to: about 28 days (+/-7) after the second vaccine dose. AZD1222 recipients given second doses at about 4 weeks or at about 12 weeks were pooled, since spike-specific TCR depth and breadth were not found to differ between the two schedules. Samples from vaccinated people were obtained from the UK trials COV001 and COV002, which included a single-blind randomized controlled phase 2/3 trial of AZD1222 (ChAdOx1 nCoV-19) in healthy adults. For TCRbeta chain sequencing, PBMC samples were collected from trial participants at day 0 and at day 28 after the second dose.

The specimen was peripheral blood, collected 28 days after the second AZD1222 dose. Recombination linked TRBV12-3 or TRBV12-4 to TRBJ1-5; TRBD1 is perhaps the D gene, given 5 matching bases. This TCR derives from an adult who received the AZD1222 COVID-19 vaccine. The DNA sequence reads TGTGCCAGCAGTTTTGGGGGTAATCAGCCCCAGCATTTT. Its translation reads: CASSFGGNQPQHF.